This TCR beta chain was sequenced for a study of blood T cell repertoires in COVID-19. The CDR3 has 11 amino acids. V was clipped by 8 bases and J by 7 bases, with 12 bases between them. CDR1 is DFQATT, CDR2 SNEGSKA, per germline (reference sequence). Data came from immunoSEQ multiplex PCR; TCRdb stores just in-frame clones and leaves some out. The sample holds 8,500 or so clones; 75% to 90% are singletons and the top ten take roughly 7.3%. This clone was counted only a few times. This sequence was found in an older man with active COVID-19. The sequencing sample was made of peripheral blood. The chain carries TRBV20-1 and TRBJ1-5; D might be TRBD1 (6 bases). This chain's CDR3 is CSSQGRQPQHF. Here the CDR3 DNA reads TGCAGTTCACAGGGCCGGCAGCCCCAGCATTTT.